The next 30 T cell receptor beta chains were all read from a single sample in a study of blood T cell repertoires in COVID-19. Profiled with immunoSEQ multiplex PCR; TCRdb holds only in-frame clones, not every one. Of 270,000 or so clones detected, about 81% appear once; the ten largest clones hold over 1.1%. The sample was peripheral blood. The origin of the receptors is a human donor with COVID-19, enrolled during active disease. The donor label of this sample is uncertain.

The gene calls are TRBV5-6 and TRBJ2-7; TRBD1 matches 10 bases. V lost 0 bases and J lost 2; bases outside the gene matches: 5. This CDR3 is built from 16 residues. The V gene's germline CDR1 is SGHDT and CDR2 YYEEEE. Written as DNA, the CDR3 is TGTGCCAGCAGCTTGGGGGGACAGGGGATTCCCTACGAGCAGTACTTC. This translates into CASSLGGQGIPYEQYF.

The J gene is TRBJ2-5, the V gene TRBV5-4, with D perhaps matching TRBD2 (6 bases). V lost 1 base and J 5 bases, leaving 12 bases between the germline ends. CDR1 is SGHNT and CDR2 is YYREEE in the germline V gene (reference sequence). This CDR3 comprises 14 residues. CDR3 region: CASSLRRERETQYF. The CDR3 DNA follows: TGTGCCAGCAGCTTGAGACGGGAGCGGGAGACCCAGTACTTC.

The V call is TRBV27, the J call TRBJ1-4, with D unresolved. The germline CDR1 and CDR2 sequences are MNHEY and SMNVEV (reference sequence). The CDR3 sequence is 14 residues long. The V gene lost 6 bases and the J gene lost 4 bases, with 12 bases spanning the gap. Here the CDR3 DNA reads TGTGCCAGCAGGTTCTACGGTGATAATGAAAAACTGTTTTTT. Protein product: CASRFYGDNEKLFF.

The genes are TRBV10-1 and TRBJ2-6, with D perhaps TRBD2 (5 bases). CDR3 length: 17 amino acids. Trimming shortened V by 6 bases and J by 0 bases, and 15 bases separated the two germline ends. Germline V gene lookup returns CDR1 WNHNN and CDR2 SYGVQD (reference sequence). Written as DNA, the CDR3 is TGCGCCAGCAGCGGGAACCGCGTTCACTCTGGGGCCAACGTCCTGACTTTC. This encodes CASSGNRVHSGANVLTF.

The chain joins TRBV5-4 to TRBJ2-2, with D possibly matching TRBD1 (6 bases). V shed 4 bases and J shed 0 bases, with 16 bases lying between them. The CDR3 extends over 17 amino acids. Germline assignment: CDR1 SGHNT and CDR2 YYREEE (reference sequence). The CDR3 nucleotides read TGTGCCAGCAGCCCGGGACAACTGAGATCGAACACCGGGGAGCTGTTTTTT. It codes for CASSPGQLRSNTGELFF.

The chain combines TRBV7-2 with TRBJ2-5, with 14 bases aligning to TRBD2. In germline, CDR1 is SGHTA, CDR2 FQGNSA. V shed 3 bases, J shed 5 bases, and the junction held 5 bases outside the gene matches. There are 16 residues in the CDR3. CDR3 sequence: CASSLLTSGRGETQYF. The CDR3 bases are TGTGCCAGCAGCTTGCTGACTAGCGGGAGGGGGGAGACCCAGTACTTC. Full variable domain (remainder filled in from reference TRBV7-2 and TRBJ2-5): GAGVSQSPSNKVTEKGKDVELRCDPISGHTALYWYRQSLGQGLEFLIYFQGNSAPDKSGLPSDRFSAERTGGSVSTLTIQRTQQEDSAVYLCASSLLTSGRGETQYFGPGTRLLVL.

This clone was counted only a few times. The sample contains more than one DNA sequence encoding this CDR3. This chain uses TRBV28 with TRBJ2-7; no firm D call. The V end lost 5 bases, the J end lost 1 base, and 9 bases lay between the germline ends. This CDR3 is built from 13 residues. Germline V gene data show CDR1 as MDHEN and CDR2 as SYDVKM. CDR3 nucleotides: TGTGCCAGCAGTCCTCCAGGATCCTACGAGCAGTACTTC. Its translation: CASSPPGSYEQYF. Supplemented by reference TRBV28 and TRBJ2-7, the full variable domain reads DVKVTQSSRYLVKRTGEKVFLECVQDMDHENMFWYRQDPGLGLRLIYFSYDVKMKEKGDIPEGYSVSREKKERFSLILESASTNQTSMYLCASSPPGSYEQYFGPGTRLTVT.

The chain combines TRBV7-2 with TRBJ1-2; 9 positions match TRBD1. The V gene end was trimmed by 0 bases and the J gene end by 8 bases; junction bases not matched to a gene: 7. This CDR3 has 15 residues. The germline V gene has CDR1 SGHTA and CDR2 FQGNSA. CDR3 nucleotides: TGTGCCAGCAGCTTAGCCGGGACAGGGAGAGTCGGCTACACCTTC. This gives the protein CASSLAGTGRVGYTF.

The rearrangement uses TRBV27 and TRBJ2-5, with D perhaps matching TRBD2 (7 bases). Germline CDR1 reads MNHEY; CDR2 reads SMNVEV (reference sequence). Trimming pared 4 bases from V and 3 bases from J, leaving 18 bases between. CDR3 size: 16 residues. The CDR3 DNA reads TGTGCCAGCAGTTCACCCCGGAGGGAGGGGGAAGAGACCCAGTACTTC. This sequence encodes CASSSPRREGEETQYF.

The V call is TRBV11-3, the J call TRBJ2-6, with 7 positions matching TRBD1. From germline, CDR1 is SGHNT and CDR2 YENEEA. The CDR3 is made up of 20 amino acids. The V segment lost 0 bases and the J segment 0 bases; nucleotides outside the gene matches: 11. The CDR3 sequence: CASSLEVGGDSYSGANVLTF. The CDR3 DNA reads TGTGCCAGCAGCTTAGAAGTTGGTGGGGACAGCTACTCTGGGGCCAACGTCCTGACTTTC.

V is TRBV18 and J is TRBJ1-1, with a tentative D call TRBD1 (5 bases). With 3 bases removed from V and 4 bases from J, the gap between germline ends came to 12 bases. Germline lookup yields CDR1 KGHSH and CDR2 LQKENI. This CDR3 region has 14 residues. Here the CDR3 DNA reads TGTGCCAGCTCACCGACAGAAACCTCCACTGAAGCTTTCTTT. Translated: CASSPTETSTEAFF. Using reference TRBV18 and TRBJ1-1 for the parts outside the CDR3, the full variable domain is NAGVMQNPRHLVRRRGQEARLRCSPMKGHSHVYWYRQLPEEGLKFMVYLQKENIIDESGMPKERFSAEFPKEGPSILRIQQVVRGDSAAYFCASSPTETSTEAFFGQGTRLTVV.

The chain employs TRBV27 and TRBJ1-5; TRBD1 matches at 11 bases. Germline V gene sequence: CDR1 MNHEY, CDR2 SMNVEV (reference sequence). The CDR3 spans 19 residues. Trimming took 8 bases from V and 0 from J; bases not matched to a gene: 15. CDR3 protein: CASGSTLGQGGDSNQPQHF. CDR3 coding DNA: TGTGCCAGCGGATCGACCCTGGGACAGGGGGGGGATAGCAATCAGCCCCAGCATTTT.

This chain connects TRBV7-8 to TRBJ2-5, with 11 bases aligning to TRBD2. The V segment lost 5 bases and the J segment 4 bases; nucleotides outside the gene matches: 6. The CDR3 consists of 15 residues. The germline V gene encodes CDR1 SGHVS and CDR2 FQNEAQ. The CDR3 region has the DNA TGTGCCAGCAGCACTAGCGGGAGTAGGCCAGAGACCCAGTACTTC. It specifies CASSTSGSRPETQYF.

The gene calls are TRBV11-3 and TRBJ2-1; TRBD1 is a possible D gene (5 bases). V lost 5 bases, J lost 5 bases, and 19 bases lay in between. The CDR3 covers 16 residues. Germline loops: CDR1 SGHNT, CDR2 YENEEA. CDR3 sequence (DNA): TGTGCCAGCAGCGCTGGATCCTCGACAGCCAACAATGAGCAGTTCTTC. Residues: CASSAGSSTANNEQFF.

The chain links TRBV6-5 to TRBJ1-2; maybe TRBD1 (6 bases). Trimming removed 2 bases from V and 5 bases from J, with 12 bases in between. The CDR3 totals 14 residues. Germline CDR1 and CDR2: MNHEY and SVGAGI. The DNA for the CDR3 is TGTGCCAGCAGTTACCCCGACAGGCCATATGGCTACACCTTC. This translates into CASSYPDRPYGYTF.

This clone came up once. The rearrangement joins TRBV28 to TRBJ1-5, with a tentative D call TRBD1 (6 bases). Germline CDR1 MDHEN, CDR2 SYDVKM. The CDR3 consists of 13 residues. V shed 7 bases and J shed 6 bases, with 13 bases lying between them. The CDR3 region is CASIREGGQPQHF. The CDR3 DNA follows: TGTGCCAGCATAAGGGAGGGGGGTCAGCCCCAGCATTTT.

This clone has only a few counts. The gene calls are TRBV28 and TRBJ2-7; tentatively, D is TRBD1 (6 bases). Germline V gene data show CDR1 as MDHEN and CDR2 as SYDVKM. CDR3 size: 14 residues. Trimming left V 7 bases short and J 4 bases short, with 17 bases between. In DNA form, the CDR3 reads TGTGCCAGCACCTTAGGCACAGGGATATACGAGCAGTACTTC. Translating it yields CASTLGTGIYEQYF.

This clone occurred once. V and J are TRBV28 and TRBJ2-2; 10 bases fit TRBD1. The CDR3 is 17 residues long. Germline CDR1 is MDHEN and CDR2 is SYDVKM. The V and J ends lost 6 bases and 1 base, in that order; junction bases with no gene match: 8. In DNA, the CDR3 is TGTGCCAGCAGCCCCGGGACAGGGGCGCAGAACACCGGGGAGCTGTTTTTT. It specifies CASSPGTGAQNTGELFF.

The chain uses TRBV16 and TRBJ2-3; possible D gene TRBD1, 5 bases. The CDR3 has 14 amino acids. Trimming removed 2 bases at V and 3 bases at J, with 9 bases between. Germline CDR1 and CDR2: KGHSY and FQNENV. CDR3 in DNA: TGTGCCAGCAGCCAACAGGGTTCGACAGATACGCAGTATTTT. The encoded protein is CASSQQGSTDTQYF.

The chain uses TRBV29-1 and TRBJ1-1, with no clear D. Trimming took 6 bases from V and 6 from J, leaving 11 bases between them. The germline V gene has CDR1 SQVTM and CDR2 ANQGSEA. CDR3 length equals 11 residues. CDR3 in amino acids: CSVNWSSEAFF. CDR3 coding DNA: TGCAGCGTCAACTGGTCCTCTGAAGCTTTCTTT.

The chain uses TRBV30 and TRBJ2-5, with D perhaps matching TRBD1 (6 bases). CDR3 length: 15 residues. V was shortened by 5 bases and J by 2 bases, with 18 bases between the two germline ends. Germline V gene sequence: CDR1 GTSNPN, CDR2 SVGIG (reference sequence). The CDR3 loop reads CAWGGPGTRQETQYF. The CDR3 DNA sequence: TGTGCCTGGGGGGGTCCCGGGACACGGCAAGAGACCCAGTACTTC.

The rearrangement joins TRBV18 to TRBJ1-3; TRBD1 is a possible D gene (6 bases). Germline CDR1 reads KGHSH; CDR2 reads LQKENI. V was shortened by 4 bases and J by 2 bases, with 12 bases between the two germline ends. This CDR3 spans 15 amino acids. For the CDR3, the DNA is TGTGCCAGCTCACTACAGGGAGACGCTGGAAACACCATATATTTT. It specifies CASSLQGDAGNTIYF. The full variable domain, rest sourced from reference TRBV18 and TRBJ1-3, is NAGVMQNPRHLVRRRGQEARLRCSPMKGHSHVYWYRQLPEEGLKFMVYLQKENIIDESGMPKERFSAEFPKEGPSILRIQQVVRGDSAAYFCASSLQGDAGNTIYFGEGSWLTVV.

The J gene is TRBJ2-7, the V gene TRBV2; 11 nucleotides match TRBD2. The CDR3 has 15 amino acids. V was pared by 7 bases and J by 3 bases, with 8 bases of the junction left unmatched. The germline V gene encodes CDR1 SNHLY and CDR2 FYNNEI. The CDR3 sequence: CASMSTSGRSYEQYF. Here the CDR3 DNA reads TGTGCCAGCATGAGTACTAGCGGGAGAAGCTACGAGCAGTACTTC.

This clone is a singleton in its sample. The V call is TRBV19, the J call TRBJ1-2; 8 nucleotides match TRBD1. The ends lost 5 bases at V and 2 bases at J; junction bases unmatched: 7. Germline V lookup: CDR1 LNHDA, CDR2 SQIVND (reference sequence). The CDR3 is 15 amino acids. The CDR3 is CASSAPGGANYGYTF. The CDR3 DNA reads as TGTGCCAGTAGTGCCCCAGGGGGCGCCAACTATGGCTACACCTTC.

The V call is TRBV6-6, the J call TRBJ1-4, with D maybe TRBD1 (5 bases). V lost 4 bases to trimming and J lost 8 bases, with 14 bases between them. Germline CDR1 MNHNY, CDR2 SVGAGI (reference sequence). The CDR3 covers 14 residues. The CDR3 DNA reads as TGTGCCAGCAGTTTCAAGGGGCTGGGGGAAAAACTGTTTTTT. It is translated as CASSFKGLGEKLFF.

This sequence joins TRBV5-1 and TRBJ2-3, with a tentative D call TRBD2 (6 bases). V lost 4 bases and J 4 bases, leaving 16 bases between the germline ends. This CDR3 comprises 15 residues. The germline V gene encodes CDR1 SGHRS and CDR2 YFSETQ. The CDR3 loop reads CASSDPGGPADTQYF. CDR3 DNA: TGCGCCAGCAGCGACCCCGGGGGTCCCGCAGATACGCAGTATTTT.

The rearrangement joins TRBV5-5 to TRBJ1-1; tentative D call: TRBD1 (6 bases). V was trimmed by 0 bases and J by 3 bases, leaving 15 bases between them. Germline V gives CDR1 SGHKS, CDR2 YYEKEE (reference sequence). This CDR3 is 16 amino acids long. The CDR3 nucleotides read TGTGCCAGCAGCTTGGAGGGCCGGGGGGCGGACACTGAAGCTTTCTTT. Translating gives CASSLEGRGADTEAFF.

The chain couples TRBV12-3 or TRBV12-4 to TRBJ2-7; 9 nucleotides line up with TRBD1. J lost 12 bases, V lost 3 bases, and 9 bases had no gene match. This CDR3 comprises 13 residues. In DNA form, the CDR3 reads TGTGCCAGCAGTTTTGGTGCCGGACAGGGGCTGTACTTC. Translated: CASSFGAGQGLYF.

V gene TRBV5-5 combines with J gene TRBJ2-1; weak D call: TRBD2 (6 bases). Trimming took off 2 bases at V and 4 bases at J, with 10 bases between the two ends. CDR1 is SGHKS and CDR2 is YYEKEE in the germline V gene (reference sequence). The CDR3 has 14 amino acids. In DNA form, the CDR3 reads TGTGCCAGCAGCTTTTTCGCGGGGTACAATGAGCAGTTCTTC. It is translated as CASSFFAGYNEQFF.

The J gene is TRBJ2-1, the V gene TRBV15; 11 positions agree with TRBD2. J gave up 6 bases and V 3 bases, and 7 bases lay outside the gene matches. Germline-derived CDR1 and CDR2 are LNHNV and YYDKDF (reference sequence). This CDR3 is built from 16 residues. CDR3 in amino acids: CATSRELAGVGNEQFF. Written as DNA, the CDR3 is TGTGCCACCAGCAGGGAACTAGCGGGAGTCGGCAATGAGCAGTTCTTC.